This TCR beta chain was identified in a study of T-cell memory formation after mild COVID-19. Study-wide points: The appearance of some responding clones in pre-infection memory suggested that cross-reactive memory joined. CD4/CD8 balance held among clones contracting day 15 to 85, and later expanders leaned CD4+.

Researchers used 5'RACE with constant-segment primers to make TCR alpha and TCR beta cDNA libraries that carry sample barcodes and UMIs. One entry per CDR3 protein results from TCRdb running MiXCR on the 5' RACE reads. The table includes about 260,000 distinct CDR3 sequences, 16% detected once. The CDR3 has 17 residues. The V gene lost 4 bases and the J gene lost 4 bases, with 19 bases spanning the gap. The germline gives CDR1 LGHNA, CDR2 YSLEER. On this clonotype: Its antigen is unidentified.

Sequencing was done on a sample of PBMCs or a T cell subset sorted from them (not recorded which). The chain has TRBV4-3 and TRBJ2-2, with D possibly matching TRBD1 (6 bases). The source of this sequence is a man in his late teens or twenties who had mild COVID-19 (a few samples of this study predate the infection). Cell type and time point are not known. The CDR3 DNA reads TGCGCCAGCAGCCTCTGGTCGGCAGGGGAGCTCACCGGGGAGCTGTTTTTT. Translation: CASSLWSAGELTGELFF.